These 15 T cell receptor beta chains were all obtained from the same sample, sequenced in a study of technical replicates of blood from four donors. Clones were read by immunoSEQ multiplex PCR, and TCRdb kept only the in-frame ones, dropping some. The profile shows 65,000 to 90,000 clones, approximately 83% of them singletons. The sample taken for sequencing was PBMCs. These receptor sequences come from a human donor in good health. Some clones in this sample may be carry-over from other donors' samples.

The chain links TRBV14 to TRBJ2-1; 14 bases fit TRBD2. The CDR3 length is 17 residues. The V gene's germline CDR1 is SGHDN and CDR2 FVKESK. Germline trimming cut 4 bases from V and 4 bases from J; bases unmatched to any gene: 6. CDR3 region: CASSRRLAGGSYNEQFF. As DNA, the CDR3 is TGTGCCAGCAGCCGGAGACTAGCGGGAGGGTCTTACAATGAGCAGTTCTTC.

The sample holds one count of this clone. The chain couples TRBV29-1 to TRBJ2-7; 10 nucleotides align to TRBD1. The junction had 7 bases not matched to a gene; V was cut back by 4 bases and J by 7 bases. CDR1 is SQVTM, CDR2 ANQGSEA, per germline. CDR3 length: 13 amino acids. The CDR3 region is CSVVRTGGPEQYF. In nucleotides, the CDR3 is TGCAGCGTTGTTCGGACAGGGGGTCCGGAGCAGTACTTC.

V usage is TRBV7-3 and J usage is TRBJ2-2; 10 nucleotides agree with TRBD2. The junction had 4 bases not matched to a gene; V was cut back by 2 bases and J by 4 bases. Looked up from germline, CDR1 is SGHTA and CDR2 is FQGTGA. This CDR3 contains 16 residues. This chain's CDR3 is CASSLVAGGLTGELFF. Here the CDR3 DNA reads TGTGCCAGCAGCTTAGTAGCGGGAGGACTCACCGGGGAGCTGTTTTTT.

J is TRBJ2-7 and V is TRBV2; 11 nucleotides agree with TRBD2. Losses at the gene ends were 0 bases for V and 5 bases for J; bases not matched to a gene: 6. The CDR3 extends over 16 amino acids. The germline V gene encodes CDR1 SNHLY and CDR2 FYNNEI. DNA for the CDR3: TGTGCCAGCAGTGAAGCTTTTAGCGGGGGGGCCAACGAGCAGTACTTC. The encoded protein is CASSEAFSGGANEQYF.

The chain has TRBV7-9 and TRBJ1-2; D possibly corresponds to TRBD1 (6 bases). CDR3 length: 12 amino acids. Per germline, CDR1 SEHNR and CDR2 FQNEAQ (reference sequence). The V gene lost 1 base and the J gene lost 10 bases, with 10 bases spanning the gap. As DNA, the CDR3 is TGTGCCAGCAGCTTAGACAGGGCCCTCTACACCTTC. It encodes CASSLDRALYTF.

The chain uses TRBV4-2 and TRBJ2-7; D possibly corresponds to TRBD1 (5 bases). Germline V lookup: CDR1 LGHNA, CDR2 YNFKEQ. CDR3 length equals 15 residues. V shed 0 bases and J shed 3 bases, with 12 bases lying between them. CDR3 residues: CASSQDLGADYEQYF. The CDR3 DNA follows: TGTGCCAGCAGCCAAGATCTTGGGGCGGACTACGAGCAGTACTTC.

The CDR3 DNA follows: TGTGCCAGCAGCCTCCGGGACAACCTCACAGATACGCAGTATTTT. Protein product: CASSLRDNLTDTQYF. This chain uses TRBV7-9 with TRBJ2-3, with D maybe TRBD1 (6 bases). V was clipped by 5 bases and J by 2 bases, with 14 bases between them. The CDR3 loop spans 15 amino acids. The germline V gene has CDR1 SEHNR and CDR2 FQNEAQ (reference sequence). Full variable domain (outside the CDR3, taken from reference TRBV7-9 and TRBJ2-3): DTGVSQNPRHKITKRGQNVTFRCDPISEHNRLYWYRQTLGQGPEFLTYFQNEAQLEKSRLLSDRFSAERPKGSFSTLEIQRTEQGDSAMYLCASSLRDNLTDTQYFGPGTRLTVL.

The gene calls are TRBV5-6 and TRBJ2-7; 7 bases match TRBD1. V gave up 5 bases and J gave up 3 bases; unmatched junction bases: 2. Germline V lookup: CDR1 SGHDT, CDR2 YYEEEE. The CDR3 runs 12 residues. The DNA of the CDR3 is TGTGCCAGCAGTAGACAGGGCTACGAGCAGTACTTC. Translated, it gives CASSRQGYEQYF.

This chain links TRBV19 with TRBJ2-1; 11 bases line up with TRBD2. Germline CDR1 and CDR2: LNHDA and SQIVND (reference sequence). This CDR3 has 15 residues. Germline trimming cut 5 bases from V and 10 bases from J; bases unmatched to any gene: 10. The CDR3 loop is CASSLPGTSGAEQFF. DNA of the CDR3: TGTGCCAGTAGTCTCCCCGGGACTAGCGGTGCCGAGCAGTTCTTC.

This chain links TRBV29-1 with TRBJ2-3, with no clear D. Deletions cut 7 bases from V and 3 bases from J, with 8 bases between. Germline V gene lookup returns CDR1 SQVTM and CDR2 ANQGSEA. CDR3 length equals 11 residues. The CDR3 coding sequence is TGCAGCGGGAAACAGACAGATACGCAGTATTTT. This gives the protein CSGKQTDTQYF.

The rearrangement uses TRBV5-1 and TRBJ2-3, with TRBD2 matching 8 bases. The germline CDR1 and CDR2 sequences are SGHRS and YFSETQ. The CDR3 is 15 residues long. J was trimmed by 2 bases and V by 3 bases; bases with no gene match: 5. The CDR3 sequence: CASSSVGGATDTQYF. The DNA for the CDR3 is TGCGCCAGCAGCTCCGTCGGGGGGGCCACAGATACGCAGTATTTT.

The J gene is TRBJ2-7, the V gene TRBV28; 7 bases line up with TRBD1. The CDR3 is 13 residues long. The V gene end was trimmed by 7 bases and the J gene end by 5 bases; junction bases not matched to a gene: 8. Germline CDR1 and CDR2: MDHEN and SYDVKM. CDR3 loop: CASIRQGSDEQYF. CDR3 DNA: TGTGCCAGCATTAGACAGGGTAGCGACGAGCAGTACTTC.

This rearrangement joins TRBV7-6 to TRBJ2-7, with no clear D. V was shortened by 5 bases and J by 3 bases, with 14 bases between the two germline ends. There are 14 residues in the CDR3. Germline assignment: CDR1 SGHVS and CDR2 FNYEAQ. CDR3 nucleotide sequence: TGTGCCAGCAGCAATTTGGGTCGGAGCTACGAGCAGTACTTC. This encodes CASSNLGRSYEQYF.

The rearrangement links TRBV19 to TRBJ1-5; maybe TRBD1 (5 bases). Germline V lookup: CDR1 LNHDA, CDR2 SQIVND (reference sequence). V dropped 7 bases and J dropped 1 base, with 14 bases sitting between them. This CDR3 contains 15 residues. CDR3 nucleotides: TGTGCCAGTACCGACAGCCAATTAAGCAATCAGCCCCAGCATTTT. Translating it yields CASTDSQLSNQPQHF.

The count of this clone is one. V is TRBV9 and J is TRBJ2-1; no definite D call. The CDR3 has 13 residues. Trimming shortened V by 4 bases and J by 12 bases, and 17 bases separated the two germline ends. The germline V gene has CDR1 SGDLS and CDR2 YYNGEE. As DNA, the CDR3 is TGTGCCAGCAGCCCCCCCGGGTCTTTCTGGCAGTTCTTC. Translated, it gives CASSPPGSFWQFF.